This T cell receptor beta chain was documented in a study of T-cell memory formation after mild COVID-19. Each CDR3 protein gets one entry after TCRdb re-called the 5' RACE reads with MiXCR. The sample has hundreds of thousands of distinct CDR3 sequences, 15% to 20% seen once. The J segment lost 10 bases and the V segment lost 4 bases, leaving 15 bases of the junction unmatched. Germline V lookup: CDR1 SGHRS, CDR2 YFSETQ. This CDR3 has 16 amino acids. The TCR sequence derives from an adult woman who had mild COVID-19 (a few samples of this study predate the infection). Cell type and time point are not known. The material sequenced was PBMCs or a T cell subset sorted from them (not recorded which). The chain is built from TRBV5-1 and TRBJ2-1; 9 bases align to TRBD1. CDR3 nucleotides: TGCGCCAGCAGCCCCGACGGACAGGGGAGAGCGAGGGAGCAGTTCTTC. Protein sequence: CASSPDGQGRAREQFF.